This passage covers 19 T cell receptor beta chains from one sample sequenced in a study of blood T cell repertoires in COVID-19. The assay was immunoSEQ multiplex PCR, and TCRdb's table has in-frame clones only and misses some. The data contain about 390,000 clones, 70% to 90% of them singletons. The sequenced material came from peripheral blood. These receptors were taken from a woman aged 60-70 years with COVID-19, enrolled during active disease.

The chain recombines TRBV6-4 with TRBJ2-2; TRBD2 agrees at 11 bases. Germline CDR1 is MRHNA and CDR2 is SNTAGT. The CDR3 has 18 residues. J gave up 1 base and V 0 bases, and 4 bases lay outside the gene matches. In nucleotides, the CDR3 is TGTGCCAGCAGTGACTCTAGCGGGGGGGCTTTGAACACCGGGGAGCTGTTTTTT. Translated: CASSDSSGGALNTGELFF.

V and J are TRBV2 and TRBJ1-1, with D perhaps TRBD1 (5 bases). CDR3 length equals 15 residues. Trimming removed 0 bases at V and 2 bases at J, with 10 bases between. Germline CDR1 is SNHLY and CDR2 is FYNNEI. The CDR3 sequence is CASSEATAYNTEAFF. Here the CDR3 DNA reads TGTGCCAGCAGTGAAGCGACAGCTTATAACACTGAAGCTTTCTTT.

The chain joins TRBV5-5 to TRBJ2-2; 8 bases align to TRBD1. The V gene end was trimmed by 4 bases and the J gene end by 1 base; junction bases not matched to a gene: 6. The CDR3 length is 16 residues. Germline V lookup: CDR1 SGHKS, CDR2 YYEKEE (reference sequence). CDR3 protein: CASSPYDRGNTGELFF. In DNA form, the CDR3 reads TGTGCCAGCAGCCCCTACGACAGGGGGAACACCGGGGAGCTGTTTTTT.

The chain joins TRBV3-1 (or the pseudogene TRBV3-2) to TRBJ1-4; 7 positions agree with TRBD1. Per germline, CDR1 LGHDT and CDR2 YNNKEL (reference sequence). CDR3 length equals 12 residues. After removal of 4 bases from V and 11 bases from J, the junction contained 4 bases not matched to a gene. CDR3 coding DNA: TGTGCCAGCAGCCCGTCGGACAGGAAACTGTTTTTT. Amino acid sequence: CASSPSDRKLFF.

This clone was observed a single time. The gene calls are TRBV14 and TRBJ2-1; TRBD2 might be the D (5 bases). The CDR3 contains 17 residues. V was trimmed by 0 bases and J by 3 bases, leaving 15 bases between them. Germline V gene lookup returns CDR1 SGHDN and CDR2 FVKESK. The CDR3 is CASSQERGRRIYNEQFF. The CDR3 coding sequence is TGTGCCAGCAGCCAAGAACGAGGGCGGAGAATCTACAATGAGCAGTTCTTC.

This chain uses TRBV7-9 with TRBJ2-5, with TRBD2 as a possible D gene (5 bases). V was cut by 5 bases and J by 2 bases, with 12 bases left in between. This CDR3 is built from 14 residues. CDR1 and CDR2 from the germline V gene are SEHNR and FQNEAQ (reference sequence). CDR3 protein: CASSHDGEQETQYF. CDR3 DNA: TGTGCCAGCAGCCATGACGGGGAACAAGAGACCCAGTACTTC.

CDR3 DNA: TGCGCCACCACCTCTACGGGGTTGAACACTGAAGCTTTCTTT. Protein: CATTSTGLNTEAFF. This chain joins TRBV4-1 and TRBJ1-1, with D uncertain. The CDR3 has 14 residues. V gave up 10 bases and J gave up 0 bases, with 15 bases separating them. The germline V gene has CDR1 MGHRA and CDR2 YSYEKL.

J is TRBJ2-5 and V is TRBV5-1, with 11 bases identical to TRBD2. Unmatched junction bases numbered 9, after V lost 0 bases and J lost 2 bases. CDR1 is SGHRS and CDR2 is YFSETQ in the germline V gene. CDR3 length: 18 amino acids. CDR3 sequence reads: CASSLAWLAGGSQETQYF. The DNA for the CDR3 is TGCGCCAGCAGCTTGGCGTGGTTAGCGGGGGGGTCACAAGAGACCCAGTACTTC.

Regarding this clone: One junction end disagrees with the germline gene, perhaps due to a read error. The chain combines TRBV7-7 with TRBJ2-2; 7 bases align to TRBD1. This CDR3 spans 16 amino acids. Per germline, CDR1 SSHAT and CDR2 FNYEAQ (reference sequence). CDR3 in amino acids: CASSSTGTANTGELFF. CDR3 sequence (DNA): TGTGCTAGCAGCTCCACCGGGACAGCGAACACCGGGGAGCTGTTTTTT.

V gene TRBV1 combines with J gene TRBJ1-4; the DNA was not used to check the table's D call, TRBD1. TRBV1 is designated a pseudogene. The CDR3 has 16 residues. CDR3 region: CTSSLDTGTGGEKLFF. The CDR3 DNA sequence: TGCACCAGCAGCCTAGATACCGGGACAGGGGGTGAAAAACTGTTTTTT.

This sequence joins TRBV5-1 and TRBJ1-1, with TRBD1 matching 8 bases. Germline-derived CDR1 and CDR2 are SGHRS and YFSETQ. V gave up 4 bases and J gave up 6 bases; unmatched junction bases: 14. The CDR3 is 16 amino acids. The CDR3 reads CASSPSTGQGIPEAFF. Here the CDR3 DNA reads TGCGCCAGCAGCCCCAGCACCGGACAGGGAATACCTGAAGCTTTCTTT.

The V call is TRBV9, the J call TRBJ1-1; TRBD1 matches 7 bases. The V and J ends lost 3 bases and 4 bases, in that order; junction bases with no gene match: 9. From germline, CDR1 is SGDLS and CDR2 YYNGEE. The CDR3 spans 15 residues. CDR3 nucleotides: TGTGCCAGCAGCGCCGGGACAGTAAGGGGCACTGAAGCTTTCTTT. This gives the protein CASSAGTVRGTEAFF.

In DNA form, the CDR3 reads TGCGCCAGCATCGGACAGGGGGAAGAAGCTTTCTTT. This sequence encodes CASIGQGEEAFF. The genes are TRBV10-2 and TRBJ1-1, with 10 bases that match TRBD1. V lost 7 bases, J lost 8 bases, and 4 bases stayed unmatched. The V gene's germline CDR1 is WSHSY and CDR2 SAAADI. CDR3 length equals 12 residues.

V is TRBV18 and J is TRBJ1-3; 9 bases match TRBD1. V was clipped by 6 bases and J by 2 bases; unmatched bases: 5. Looked up from germline, CDR1 is KGHSH and CDR2 is LQKENI. The CDR3 is made up of 15 amino acids. The CDR3 here is CASSQQGAPGNTIYF. The CDR3 region has the DNA TGTGCCAGCTCGCAACAGGGGGCACCTGGAAACACCATATATTTT.

The chain carries TRBV7-9 and TRBJ2-5, with 9 bases that match TRBD1. CDR1 is SEHNR and CDR2 is FQNEAQ in the germline V gene (reference sequence). The CDR3 runs to 15 residues. Unmatched junction bases numbered 11, after V lost 7 bases and J lost 5 bases. The CDR3 reads CASTPGQGFLETQYF. CDR3 bases: TGTGCCAGCACTCCGGGACAGGGATTCTTGGAGACCCAGTACTTC. Together with reference TRBV7-9 and TRBJ2-5, the CDR3 gives the full variable domain: DTGVSQNPRHKITKRGQNVTFRCDPISEHNRLYWYRQTLGQGPEFLTYFQNEAQLEKSRLLSDRFSAERPKGSFSTLEIQRTEQGDSAMYLCASTPGQGFLETQYFGPGTRLLVL.

The rearrangement joins TRBV2 to TRBJ2-4; 7 bases align to TRBD1. CDR3 length equals 14 residues. The V gene end was trimmed by 8 bases and the J gene end by 6 bases; junction bases not matched to a gene: 10. The germline gives CDR1 SNHLY, CDR2 FYNNEI. The CDR3 DNA follows: TGTGCCAGCGGAGAAGGGGGCTTGGGAAACATTCAGTACTTC. It codes for CASGEGGLGNIQYF.

This clone has only a few counts. V and J are TRBV9 and TRBJ2-3; TRBD2 matches 10 bases. Germline CDR1 and CDR2: SGDLS and YYNGEE. The CDR3 has 16 amino acids. The V gene end was trimmed by 4 bases and the J gene end by 1 base; junction bases not matched to a gene: 6. The DNA of the CDR3 is TGTGCCAGCAGCCCGAGCGGGGGGGACCGCACAGATACGCAGTATTTT. Protein sequence: CASSPSGGDRTDTQYF.

The chain has TRBV19 and TRBJ1-5; 8 bases map to TRBD1. The CDR3 covers 16 residues. From germline, CDR1 is LNHDA and CDR2 SQIVND (reference sequence). The ends lost 5 bases at V and 1 base at J; junction bases unmatched: 7. The DNA of the CDR3 is TGTGCCAGTAGTTGGGCAGGGGGCTTAAGCAATCAGCCCCAGCATTTT. It codes for CASSWAGGLSNQPQHF. Filled out from reference TRBV19 and TRBJ1-5, the complete variable domain reads DGGITQSPKYLFRKEGQNVTLSCEQNLNHDAMYWYRQDPGQGLRLIYYSQIVNDFQKGDIAEGYSVSREKKESFPLTVTSAQKNPTAFYLCASSWAGGLSNQPQHFGDGTRLSIL.

This chain uses TRBV18 with TRBJ1-5; D unclear. CDR1 is KGHSH, CDR2 LQKENI, per germline. There are 18 residues in the CDR3. The ends were cut back, 2 bases at V and 0 bases at J, with 17 bases in the middle. The CDR3, as DNA: TGTGCCAGCTCACCAACTGGCGGGGTTACTAATAGCAATCAGCCCCAGCATTTT. It encodes CASSPTGGVTNSNQPQHF.